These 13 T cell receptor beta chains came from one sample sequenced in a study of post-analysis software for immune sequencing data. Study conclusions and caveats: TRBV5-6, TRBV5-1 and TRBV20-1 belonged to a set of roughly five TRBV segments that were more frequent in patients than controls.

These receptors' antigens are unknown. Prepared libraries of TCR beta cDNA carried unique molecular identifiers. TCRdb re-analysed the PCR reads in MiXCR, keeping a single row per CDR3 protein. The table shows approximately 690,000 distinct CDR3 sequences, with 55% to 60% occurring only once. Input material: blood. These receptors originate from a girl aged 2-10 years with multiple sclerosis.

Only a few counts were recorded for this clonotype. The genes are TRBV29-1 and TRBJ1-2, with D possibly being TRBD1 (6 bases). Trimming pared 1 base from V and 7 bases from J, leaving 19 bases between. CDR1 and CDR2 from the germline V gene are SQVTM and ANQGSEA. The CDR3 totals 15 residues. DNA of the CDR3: TGCAGCGTTGAAGGGTGGGGAACAGGGCCGACTGGCTACACCTTC. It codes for CSVEGWGTGPTGYTF.

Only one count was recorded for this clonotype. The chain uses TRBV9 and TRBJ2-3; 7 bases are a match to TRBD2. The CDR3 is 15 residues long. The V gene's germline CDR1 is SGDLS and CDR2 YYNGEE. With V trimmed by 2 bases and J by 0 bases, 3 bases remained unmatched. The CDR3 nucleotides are TGTGCCAGCAGCGTCCAAGCGGGGAGCACAGATACGCAGTATTTT. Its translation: CASSVQAGSTDTQYF.

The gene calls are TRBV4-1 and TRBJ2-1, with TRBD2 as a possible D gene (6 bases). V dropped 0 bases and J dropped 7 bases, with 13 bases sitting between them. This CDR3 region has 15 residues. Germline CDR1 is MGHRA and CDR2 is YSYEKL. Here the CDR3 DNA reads TGCGCCAGCAGCCAAGATAGGAGGGAGGCGAATGAGCAGTTCTTC. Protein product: CASSQDRREANEQFF.

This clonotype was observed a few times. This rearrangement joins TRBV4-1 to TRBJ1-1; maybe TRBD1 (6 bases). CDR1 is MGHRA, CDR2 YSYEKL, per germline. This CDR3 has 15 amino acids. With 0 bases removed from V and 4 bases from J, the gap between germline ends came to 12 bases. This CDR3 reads CASSQEISGVTEAFF. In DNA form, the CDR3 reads TGCGCCAGCAGCCAAGAAATTTCAGGGGTCACTGAAGCTTTCTTT.

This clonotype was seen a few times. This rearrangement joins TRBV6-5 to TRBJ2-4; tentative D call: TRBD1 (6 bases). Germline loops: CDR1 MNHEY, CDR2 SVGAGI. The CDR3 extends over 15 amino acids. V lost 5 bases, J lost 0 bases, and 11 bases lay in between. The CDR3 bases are TGTGCCAGCAGTACGCCACAGGGAGCCAAAAACATTCAGTACTTC. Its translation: CASSTPQGAKNIQYF.

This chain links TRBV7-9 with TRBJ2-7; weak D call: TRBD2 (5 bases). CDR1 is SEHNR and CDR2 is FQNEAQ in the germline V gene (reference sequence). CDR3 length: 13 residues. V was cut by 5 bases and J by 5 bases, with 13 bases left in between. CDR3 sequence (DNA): TGTGCCAGCAGCCCTCCCGTCGGGAACGAGCAGTACTTC. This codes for CASSPPVGNEQYF.

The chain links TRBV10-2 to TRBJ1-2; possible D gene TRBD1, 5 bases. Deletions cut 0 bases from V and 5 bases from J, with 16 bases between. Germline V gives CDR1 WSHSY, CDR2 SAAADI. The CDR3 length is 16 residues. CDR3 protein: CASSESTVTAAYGYTF. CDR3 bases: TGCGCCAGCAGTGAGTCGACGGTGACAGCAGCTTATGGCTACACCTTC.

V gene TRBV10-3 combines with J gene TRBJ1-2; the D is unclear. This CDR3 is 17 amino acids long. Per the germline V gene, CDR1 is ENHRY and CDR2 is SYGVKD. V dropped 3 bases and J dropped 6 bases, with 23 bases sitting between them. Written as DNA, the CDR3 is TGTGCCATCAGTGAAGCCAATGAGGAGCCAGGCCTACATGGCTACACCTTC. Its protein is CAISEANEEPGLHGYTF.

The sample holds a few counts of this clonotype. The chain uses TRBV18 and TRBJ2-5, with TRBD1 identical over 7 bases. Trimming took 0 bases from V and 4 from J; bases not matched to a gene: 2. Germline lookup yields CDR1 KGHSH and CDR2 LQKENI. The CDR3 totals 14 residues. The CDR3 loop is CASSPPTGRETQYF. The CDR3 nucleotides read TGTGCCAGCTCACCACCGACAGGGAGAGAGACCCAGTACTTC.

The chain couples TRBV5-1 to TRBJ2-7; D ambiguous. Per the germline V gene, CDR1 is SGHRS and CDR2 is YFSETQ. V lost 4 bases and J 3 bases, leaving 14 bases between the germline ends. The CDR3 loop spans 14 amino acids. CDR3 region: CASSLRTLNYEQYF. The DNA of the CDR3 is TGCGCCAGCAGCCTAAGGACCCTAAACTACGAGCAGTACTTC.

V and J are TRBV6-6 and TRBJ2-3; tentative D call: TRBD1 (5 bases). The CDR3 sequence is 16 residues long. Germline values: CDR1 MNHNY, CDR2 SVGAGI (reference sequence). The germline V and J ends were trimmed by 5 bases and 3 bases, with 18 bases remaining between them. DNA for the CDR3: TGTGCCAGCAGTGATCCTAGGGGCTCAGGTACAGATACGCAGTATTTT. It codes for CASSDPRGSGTDTQYF.

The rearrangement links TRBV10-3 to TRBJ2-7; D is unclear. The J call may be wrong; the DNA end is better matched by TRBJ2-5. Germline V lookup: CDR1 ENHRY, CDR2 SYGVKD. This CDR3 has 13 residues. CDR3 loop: CAISESSMKTQYF. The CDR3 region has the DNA TGTGCCATCAGTGAGTCTAGTATGAAGACCCAGTACTTC.

The CDR3 protein is CASNRDLGDNEQFF. The DNA of the CDR3 is TGTGCCAGCAACCGGGACTTGGGGGACAATGAGCAGTTCTTC. The chain recombines TRBV2 with TRBJ2-1; tentatively, D is TRBD2 (6 bases). Trimming removed 7 bases from V and 5 bases from J, with 15 bases in between. This CDR3 is 14 amino acids long. In germline, CDR1 is SNHLY, CDR2 FYNNEI.